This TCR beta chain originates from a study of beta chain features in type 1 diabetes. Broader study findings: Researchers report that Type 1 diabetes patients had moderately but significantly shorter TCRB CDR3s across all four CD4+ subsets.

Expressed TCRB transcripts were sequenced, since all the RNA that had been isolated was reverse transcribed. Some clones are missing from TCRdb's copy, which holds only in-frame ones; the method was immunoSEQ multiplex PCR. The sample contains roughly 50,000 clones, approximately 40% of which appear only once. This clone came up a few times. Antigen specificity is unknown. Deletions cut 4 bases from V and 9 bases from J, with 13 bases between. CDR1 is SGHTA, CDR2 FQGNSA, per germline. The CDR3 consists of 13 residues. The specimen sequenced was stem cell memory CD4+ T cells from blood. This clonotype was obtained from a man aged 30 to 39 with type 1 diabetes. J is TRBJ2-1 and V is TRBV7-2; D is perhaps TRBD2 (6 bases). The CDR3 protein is CASSYRLVSEQFF. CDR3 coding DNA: TGTGCCAGCAGCTACCGACTAGTATCTGAGCAGTTCTTC.